This TCR beta chain emerged from a study of cytomegalovirus exposure and HLA in healthy donors. PCR employed 60 Vbeta and 13 Jbeta primers. Measured with immunoSEQ multiplex PCR; TCRdb has only the in-frame clones, and not every one. The data contain about 180,000 clones, roughly 85% of them seen just once; the ten biggest clones take up approximately 0.7%. The germline gives CDR1 SGDLS, CDR2 YYNGEE. This CDR3 is built from 14 residues. The trim removed 5 bases at V and 3 bases at J, leaving 4 bases unmatched. The TCR was taken from a woman aged 40 to 55 in good health and CMV-seronegative. The sequencing sample was made of PBMCs. The chain carries TRBV9 and TRBJ2-7; 11 bases are shared with TRBD1. The DNA of the CDR3 is TGTGCCAGCAGTGGGGACAGGGGGGTCTACGAGCAGTACTTC. This codes for CASSGDRGVYEQYF. The full variable domain, rest sourced from reference TRBV9 and TRBJ2-7, is DSGVTQTPKHLITATGQRVTLRCSPRSGDLSVYWYQQSLDQGLQFLIQYYNGEERAKGNILERFSAQQFPDLHSELNLSSLELGDSALYFCASSGDRGVYEQYFGPGTRLTVT.